One and the same sample provided the 26 T cell receptor beta chains below, sequenced in a study of T cells in localized non-small cell lung cancer. TCRdb keeps only in-frame clones here, not all; method: immunoSEQ multiplex PCR. The sample carries over 70,000 clones, roughly nine tenths recorded once. Sequences were derived from peripheral blood, sampled before any cancer treatment. These receptor sequences come from a male donor older than 55 with stage III squamous cell lung carcinoma.

This chain joins TRBV7-2 and TRBJ2-7, with 7 bases that match TRBD2. The CDR3 runs 13 residues. Trimming cost V 5 bases and J 3 bases; bases outside gene matches: 4. CDR1 and CDR2 from the germline V gene are SGHTA and FQGNSA. The CDR3 DNA follows: TGTGCCAGCAGCAGAGGGACTAACTACGAGCAGTACTTC. Protein product: CASSRGTNYEQYF.

This sequence joins TRBV6-5 and TRBJ1-2, with D tentatively TRBD1 (5 bases). V lost 6 bases, J lost 3 bases, and 11 bases lay in between. The germline V gene encodes CDR1 MNHEY and CDR2 SVGAGI. This CDR3 has 13 residues. The CDR3 DNA reads TGTGCCAGCAGCAGGGTCATGGACTATGGCTACACCTTC. Its translation: CASSRVMDYGYTF.

By sample share, this clone is medium-sized. The chain uses TRBV18 and TRBJ1-6; tentatively, D is TRBD1 (5 bases). From germline, CDR1 is KGHSH and CDR2 LQKENI. V shed 3 bases and J shed 1 base, with 16 bases lying between them. The CDR3 loop spans 18 amino acids. The CDR3 is CASSPQGSDRSYNSPLHF. The DNA of the CDR3 is TGTGCCAGCTCACCCCAGGGCAGCGACCGATCCTATAATTCACCCCTCCACTTT.

The rearrangement links TRBV6-1 to TRBJ2-7; TRBD2 is a possible D gene (6 bases). Germline CDR1 is MNHNS and CDR2 is SASEGT. The CDR3 contains 11 residues. Trimming cost V 8 bases and J 4 bases, with 9 bases left between them. CDR3 region: CASGTLYEQYV. The DNA of the CDR3 is TGTGCCAGCGGGACTCTTTACGAGCAGTACGTC.

The genes are TRBV19 and TRBJ2-3; possibly TRBD2 for D (6 bases). Germline lookup yields CDR1 LNHDA and CDR2 SQIVND (reference sequence). The CDR3 contains 14 residues. The V end lost 5 bases, the J end lost 0 bases, and 9 bases lay between the germline ends. CDR3 sequence (DNA): TGTGCCAGTAGTCTGGCGGGAAGCACAGATACGCAGTATTTT. This codes for CASSLAGSTDTQYF.

The V gene is TRBV28, the J gene TRBJ1-2; 7 bases are a match to TRBD1. V lost 6 bases and J lost 8; bases outside the gene matches: 9. The CDR3 is 13 amino acids. Germline CDR1 is MDHEN and CDR2 is SYDVKM. The CDR3 loop is CASSGQDLRGYTF. The CDR3 nucleotides read TGTGCCAGCAGCGGACAGGACCTCAGGGGCTACACCTTC.

This clone was seen only a few times. The chain is built from TRBV20-1 and TRBJ1-2; D is unclear. Germline assignment: CDR1 DFQATT and CDR2 SNEGSKA (reference sequence). The CDR3 runs 10 residues. V lost 1 base and J lost 4, with 1 base in between. For the CDR3, the DNA is TGCAGTGCTAGAGGCTATGGCTACACCTTC. This translates into CSARGYGYTF.

The genes are TRBV5-8 and TRBJ1-5; D ambiguous. Per germline, CDR1 SGHTS and CDR2 YDEGEE. Trimming took 3 bases from V and 6 from J, leaving 16 bases between them. The CDR3 is 15 residues long. In nucleotides, the CDR3 is TGTGCCAGCAGCTATCTACACGGTAAAGTTCAGCCCCAGCATTTT. This codes for CASSYLHGKVQPQHF. The entire variable domain, with the rest obtained from reference TRBV5-8 and TRBJ1-5, is as follows: EAGVTQSPTHLIKTRGQQATLRCSPISGHTSVYWYQQALGLGLQFLLWYDEGEERNRGNFPPRFSGRQFPNYSSELNVNALELEDSALYLCASSYLHGKVQPQHFGDGTRLSIL.

This rearrangement joins TRBV19 to TRBJ1-1; 7 bases fit TRBD1. Trimming at V came to 10 bases and at J to 8 bases, leaving 4 bases not matched to a gene. Germline V gives CDR1 LNHDA, CDR2 SQIVND (reference sequence). The CDR3 length is 10 residues. CDR3: CATQQGEAFF. CDR3 nucleotides: TGTGCCACACAACAGGGGGAAGCTTTCTTT.

The chain couples TRBV6-5 to TRBJ2-5, with D tentatively TRBD2 (6 bases). This CDR3 spans 14 amino acids. Per the germline V gene, CDR1 is MNHEY and CDR2 is SVGAGI. V lost 5 bases and J 2 bases, leaving 12 bases between the germline ends. The CDR3 protein is CASSSVSGQETQYF. CDR3 nucleotide sequence: TGTGCCAGCAGTAGTGTGAGCGGGCAAGAGACCCAGTACTTC.

In DNA form, the CDR3 reads TGCAGCGCGGGACAGGGGAATGAGCAGTTCTTC. Residues: CSAGQGNEQFF. The gene calls are TRBV29-1 and TRBJ2-1; 10 nucleotides align to TRBD1. CDR1 is SQVTM, CDR2 ANQGSEA, per germline. V trimming: 7 bases; J trimming: 7 bases; junction bases outside the gene matches: 1. The CDR3 totals 11 residues.

The chain is built from TRBV14 and TRBJ1-1; D remains unclear. Between the trimmed V and J ends, which lost 4 bases and 11 bases, there was a span of 11 bases. This CDR3 comprises 11 residues. CDR1 and CDR2 from the germline V gene are SGHDN and FVKESK. CDR3: CASSLGSIAFF. The CDR3 DNA is TGTGCCAGCAGCCTAGGATCCATTGCTTTCTTT.

This clone was seen a few times. The genes are TRBV19 and TRBJ1-2; possible D gene TRBD1, 5 bases. CDR1 is LNHDA and CDR2 is SQIVND in the germline V gene (reference sequence). Trimming stripped 7 bases from V and 6 bases from J, with 18 bases between. The length of the CDR3 is 14 residues. CDR3 bases: TGTGCCAGTAAAATACGGGGCAGATTGGATGGCTACACCTTC. Translation: CASKIRGRLDGYTF.

The genes are TRBV5-4 and TRBJ2-3; D perhaps matches TRBD1 (7 bases). Trimming pared 5 bases from V and 3 bases from J, leaving 16 bases between. CDR1 and CDR2 from the germline V gene are SGHNT and YYREEE (reference sequence). This CDR3 contains 15 residues. The CDR3 spells CASSHQGGRTDTQYF. CDR3 nucleotides: TGTGCCAGCAGTCATCAGGGGGGTCGTACAGATACGCAGTATTTT.

V and J are TRBV5-1 and TRBJ1-3; possibly TRBD1 for D (6 bases). The CDR3 is made up of 14 amino acids. Trimming pared 6 bases from V and 3 bases from J, leaving 13 bases between. The germline CDR1 and CDR2 sequences are SGHRS and YFSETQ. CDR3 amino acids: CASKVAGDGNTIYF. The CDR3 nucleotides read TGCGCCAGCAAGGTTGCAGGGGATGGAAACACCATATATTTT.

This chain links TRBV27 with TRBJ2-6, with a possible D match to TRBD1 (5 bases). Looked up from germline, CDR1 is MNHEY and CDR2 is SMNVEV (reference sequence). The CDR3 has 16 residues. V lost 5 bases to trimming and J lost 0 bases, with 11 bases between them. The CDR3 nucleotides are TGTGCCAGCAGTCTACACGACAGCTCTGGGGCCAACGTCCTGACTTTC. Translation gives CASSLHDSSGANVLTF.

The chain has TRBV29-1 and TRBJ2-3; 8 bases fit TRBD1. Per the germline V gene, CDR1 is SQVTM and CDR2 is ANQGSEA. The V segment lost 5 bases and the J segment 0 bases; nucleotides outside the gene matches: 7. This CDR3 has 15 amino acids. CDR3 nucleotides: TGCAGCGTTCTGGACAGGGCCGCTAGCACAGATACGCAGTATTTT. Residues: CSVLDRAASTDTQYF.

The chain links TRBV6-5 to TRBJ2-5; perhaps TRBD2 as D (5 bases). This CDR3 has 16 residues. Germline CDR1 MNHEY, CDR2 SVGAGI. Trimming left V 4 bases short and J 5 bases short, with 20 bases between. The CDR3 protein is CASSLGPDYLLETQYF. The CDR3 bases are TGTGCCAGCAGTTTAGGTCCCGACTACCTCCTGGAGACCCAGTACTTC.

The genes are TRBV5-1 and TRBJ2-3, with D possibly matching TRBD1 (6 bases). The V end lost 5 bases, the J end lost 2 bases, and 15 bases lay between the germline ends. Looked up from germline, CDR1 is SGHRS and CDR2 is YFSETQ. The CDR3 consists of 15 residues. In DNA, the CDR3 is TGCGCCAGCAGGAGGCAGGGGTGGAACACAGATACGCAGTATTTT. This sequence encodes CASRRQGWNTDTQYF.

This sequence joins TRBV5-1 and TRBJ1-1, with D possibly matching TRBD1 (6 bases). The germline CDR1 and CDR2 sequences are SGHRS and YFSETQ. The CDR3 totals 16 residues. V lost 6 bases and J lost 2, with 20 bases in between. The CDR3 reads CASTLRGNRANTEAFF. The CDR3, as DNA: TGCGCCAGCACCCTCCGTGGGAACAGGGCCAACACTGAAGCTTTCTTT.

In this sample, this clone turned up once. The genes are TRBV15 and TRBJ1-1, with a possible D match to TRBD1 (6 bases). Germline V gene sequence: CDR1 LNHNV, CDR2 YYDKDF (reference sequence). Trimming cost V 6 bases and J 5 bases, with 13 bases left between them. This CDR3 spans 13 amino acids. Here the CDR3 DNA reads TGTGCCACCAGAGTACCAGGGGAAACTGAAGCTTTCTTT. It specifies CATRVPGETEAFF.

This chain joins TRBV29-1 and TRBJ2-1; 9 bases fit TRBD2. This CDR3 is 16 amino acids long. Looked up from germline, CDR1 is SQVTM and CDR2 is ANQGSEA. Trimming took 2 bases from V and 0 from J; bases not matched to a gene: 5. CDR3 bases: TGCAGCGTTGAATGGCTAGCGGGGAGCTCCTACAATGAGCAGTTCTTC. Translated: CSVEWLAGSSYNEQFF.

The table lists this clone with a few counts. This chain uses TRBV18 with TRBJ2-6; 11 bases align to TRBD2. Germline V lookup: CDR1 KGHSH, CDR2 LQKENI. The CDR3 loop spans 19 amino acids. V gave up 0 bases and J gave up 1 base; unmatched junction bases: 5. This CDR3 is CASSPPDRLAGSGANVLTF. CDR3 DNA sequence: TGTGCCAGCTCACCACCGGACAGACTAGCGGGGTCTGGGGCCAACGTCCTGACTTTC.

This clone has just one count. The chain couples TRBV5-4 to TRBJ2-1, with D unresolved. The CDR3 consists of 12 residues. Germline-derived CDR1 and CDR2 are SGHNT and YYREEE (reference sequence). V was clipped by 0 bases and J by 10 bases, with 8 bases between them. CDR3 DNA: TGTGCCAGCAGCTTGGACCCAGCGGAGCAGTTCTTC. The encoded protein is CASSLDPAEQFF.

This clone was seen only once. V is TRBV19 and J is TRBJ1-5, with D perhaps TRBD1 (5 bases). Germline values: CDR1 LNHDA, CDR2 SQIVND (reference sequence). The CDR3 has 15 residues. V shed 9 bases and J shed 2 bases, with 17 bases lying between them. The CDR3 region is CASQPGGGGNQPQHF. DNA of the CDR3: TGTGCCAGCCAACCTGGCGGAGGGGGCAATCAGCCCCAGCATTTT. Variable domain in full (rest from reference TRBV19 and TRBJ1-5): DGGITQSPKYLFRKEGQNVTLSCEQNLNHDAMYWYRQDPGQGLRLIYYSQIVNDFQKGDIAEGYSVSREKKESFPLTVTSAQKNPTAFYLCASQPGGGGNQPQHFGDGTRLSIL.

The chain employs TRBV4-2 and TRBJ2-5, with D maybe TRBD1 (5 bases). From germline, CDR1 is LGHNA and CDR2 YNFKEQ. This CDR3 region has 14 residues. The V gene lost 1 base and the J gene lost 3 bases, with 9 bases spanning the gap. Here the CDR3 DNA reads TGTGCCAGCAGCCAAGGGGGCACCGAAGAGACCCAGTACTTC. Its protein is CASSQGGTEETQYF.